Presented here are 8 T cell receptor beta chains from one specimen sequenced in a study of T-cell memory formation after mild COVID-19. TCRdb reprocessed the 5' RACE reads with MiXCR, giving one entry per CDR3 protein. Of roughly 620,000 distinct CDR3 sequences listed, roughly 18% are singletons. The material sequenced was PBMCs or a T cell subset sorted from them (not recorded which). The receptors originated from an adult woman who had mild COVID-19 (a few samples of this study predate the infection). Cell type and time point are not known.

In this sample, this clonotype turned up a few times. The chain couples TRBV7-8 to TRBJ1-1; D gene ambiguous. This CDR3 is 14 amino acids long. V lost 2 bases and J lost 5, with 12 bases in between. From germline, CDR1 is SGHVS and CDR2 FQNEAQ. CDR3 nucleotides: TGTGCCAGCAGCTTATCGCCGCTGAGTACTGAAGCTTTCTTT. This encodes CASSLSPLSTEAFF. Complete variable domain (other parts from reference TRBV7-8 and TRBJ1-1): GAGVSQSPRYKVAKRGQDVALRCDPISGHVSLFWYQQALGQGPEFLTYFQNEAQLDKSGLPSDRFFAERPEGSVSTLKIQRTQQEDSAVYLCASSLSPLSTEAFFGQGTRLTVV.

This clonotype was recorded a few times. The gene calls are TRBV27 and TRBJ2-7; 7 bases match TRBD2. Germline CDR1 is MNHEY and CDR2 is SMNVEV (reference sequence). Trimming removed 1 base from V and 7 bases from J; junction bases left unmatched: 13. This CDR3 has 16 amino acids. The chain's CDR3 is CASSLYAGPGAGEQYF. The CDR3 DNA is TGTGCCAGCAGTTTATATGCGGGGCCGGGAGCGGGGGAGCAGTACTTC.

This clonotype has more than one count but fewer than ten. The chain links TRBV3-1 to TRBJ2-3, with TRBD2 matching over 7 bases. Germline V gives CDR1 LGHDT, CDR2 YNNKEL (reference sequence). Germline trimming cut 6 bases from V and 5 bases from J; bases unmatched to any gene: 11. The length of the CDR3 is 15 residues. CDR3 amino acids: CASSPFQRGLDTQYF. DNA of the CDR3: TGTGCCAGCAGTCCTTTCCAGCGGGGTTTAGATACGCAGTATTTT.

The rearrangement links TRBV5-6 to TRBJ2-2, with a weak D call TRBD1 (5 bases). This CDR3 is 17 amino acids long. V dropped 4 bases and J dropped 0 bases, with 16 bases sitting between them. The germline CDR1 and CDR2 sequences are SGHDT and YYEEEE. Written as DNA, the CDR3 is TGTGCCAGCAGCAAACTACCGACAGCCACGAACACCGGGGAGCTGTTTTTT. Protein: CASSKLPTATNTGELFF.

The genes are TRBV4-1 and TRBJ1-5; TRBD1 aligns across 7 bases. V was clipped by 1 base and J by 0 bases; unmatched bases: 12. Germline V gene data show CDR1 as MGHRA and CDR2 as YSYEKL. This CDR3 has 19 amino acids. The CDR3 coding sequence is TGCGCCAGCAGCCAAGGTGCCGGGACAGTAACTTATAGCAATCAGCCCCAGCATTTT. Its translation is CASSQGAGTVTYSNQPQHF.

This chain connects TRBV19 to TRBJ2-5, with D hard to call. Germline CDR1 reads LNHDA; CDR2 reads SQIVND (reference sequence). The ends were cut back, 7 bases at V and 2 bases at J, with 17 bases in the middle. The CDR3 runs 15 residues. CDR3 loop: CASTPLGNRQETQYF. Written as DNA, the CDR3 is TGTGCCAGTACCCCCCTGGGGAACAGACAAGAGACCCAGTACTTC.

As concerns this clonotype: Because the CDR3 is missing its conserved closing phenylalanine or tryptophan, this is likely a read error. The chain carries TRBV20-1 and TRBJ1-2; maybe TRBD1 (5 bases). The CDR3 totals 12 residues. Germline V CDR1 and CDR2: DFQATT, SNEGSKA (reference sequence). V was pared by 1 base and J by 7 bases, with 10 bases between. The CDR3 sequence is CSARVVGVGYTL. The CDR3 DNA follows: TGCAGTGCTAGAGTTGTGGGGGTTGGCTACACCTTG.

The chain joins TRBV6-6 to TRBJ1-5, with 7 positions matching TRBD1. This CDR3 region has 14 residues. V was pared by 6 bases and J by 3 bases, with 5 bases of the junction left unmatched. From germline, CDR1 is MNHNY and CDR2 SVGAGI (reference sequence). The CDR3 is CASRPGGYNQPQHF. As DNA, the CDR3 is TGTGCCAGCAGGCCAGGGGGTTACAATCAGCCCCAGCATTTT.